This T cell receptor beta chain comes out of a study of a mutant IDH1 vaccine in newly diagnosed glioma. Across the whole study: In some groups vaccination began 4-6 weeks post-radiotherapy; others received it with temozolomide. Patients got radiotherapy, temozolomide, or both beforehand, and most got both. Study-wide results and caveats: In around 93% of patients, immune responses induced by the vaccine occurred.

Clones were read by immunoSEQ multiplex PCR, and TCRdb kept only the in-frame ones, dropping some. The sample yields 55,000 to 70,000 clones, about 91% seen once. Details on this clone: The antigen is not known.

Sample time point: week 11, during vaccination. With topical imiquimod, each dose of the vaccine consisted of 300 ug of mutant IDH1 20-mer peptide. This material consisted of PBMCs, taken from a glioma patient whose treatment included an IDH1 peptide vaccine. The sequence derives from a man aged 40-49 years with glioma.

The CDR3 DNA is TGTGCCACCAGCAGACTCCAGACTAGCGGGAGGCGACGGGAGACCCAGTACTTC. Its protein is CATSRLQTSGRRRETQYF. The chain combines TRBV15 with TRBJ2-5, with TRBD2 matching over 13 bases. The CDR3 is 18 residues long. J lost 5 bases, V lost 2 bases, and 11 bases had no gene match. CDR1 is LNHNV and CDR2 is YYDKDF in the germline V gene (reference sequence).